A single T cell receptor (beta chain) is shown here with its context. This entry comes from a study of OX40 agonist ivuxolimab in advanced cancers. Background on the study: An anti-OX40 (CD134) antibody with agonistic activity, ivuxolimab, was administered to patients.

Germline assignment: CDR1 MNHNS and CDR2 SASEGT. There are 15 residues in the CDR3. V shed 2 bases and J shed 4 bases, with 14 bases lying between them. Assay used: immunoSEQ multiplex PCR; TCRdb lists only in-frame clones, some missing. The sample has 55,000 to 65,000 clones; roughly 85% are singletons. The starting material was CD4+ or CD8+ T cells sorted from blood, obtained in a trial of the OX40 agonist ivuxolimab. The clonotype originates from an adult with an advanced solid tumor such as melanoma, head and neck, liver or kidney cancer. The chain employs TRBV6-1 and TRBJ1-1, with D unclear. The CDR3 DNA sequence: TGTGCCAGCAGTGAAAGCCGCCTCTTGGGCACTGAAGCTTTCTTT. Amino acids: CASSESRLLGTEAFF.